This TCR beta chain was recorded in a study of graft-versus-host responses after intestinal transplantation. Background on the study: Induction with anti-thymocyte globulin, then tacrolimus and steroids for roughly 3 years, was given to all recipients.

TCRdb keeps only in-frame clones here, not all; method: immunoSEQ multiplex PCR. The sample yields under 25,000 clones, approximately 78% seen once. Of note for this clone: The antigen is undetermined.

CDR1 and CDR2 from the germline V gene are LNHDA and SQIVND (reference sequence). The CDR3 sequence is 15 residues long. Trimming stripped 3 bases from V and 0 bases from J, with 11 bases between. The chain couples TRBV19 to TRBJ1-1; D is perhaps TRBD1 (6 bases). This sequence was found in a human donor who was the organ donor for an intestinal transplant. Material: unstimulated CD8+ T cells sorted from spleen or lymph node cells, obtained before transplant. This CDR3 reads CASSMGALMNTEAFF. The CDR3 nucleotides read TGTGCCAGTAGTATGGGGGCGCTTATGAACACTGAAGCTTTCTTT.